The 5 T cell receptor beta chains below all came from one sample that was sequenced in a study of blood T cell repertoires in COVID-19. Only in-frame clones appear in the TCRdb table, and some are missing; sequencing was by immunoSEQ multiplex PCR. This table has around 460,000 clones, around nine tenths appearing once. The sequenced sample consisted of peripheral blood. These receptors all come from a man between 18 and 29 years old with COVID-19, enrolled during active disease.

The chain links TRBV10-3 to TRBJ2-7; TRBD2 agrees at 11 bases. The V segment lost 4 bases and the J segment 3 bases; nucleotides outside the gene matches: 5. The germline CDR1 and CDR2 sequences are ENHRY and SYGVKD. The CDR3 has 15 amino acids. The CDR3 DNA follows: TGTGCCATCAGTGGCCGACTAGCGGGGAGCTACGAGCAGTACTTC. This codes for CAISGRLAGSYEQYF.

The CDR3 loop reads CASRGGLVGANVLTF. In nucleotides, the CDR3 is TGTGCCAGCAGGGGGGGACTTGTTGGGGCCAACGTCCTGACTTTC. The chain has TRBV6-5 and TRBJ2-6; TRBD2 is a possible D gene (6 bases). Germline lookup yields CDR1 MNHEY and CDR2 SVGAGI. V was cut by 6 bases and J by 3 bases, with 12 bases left in between. The CDR3 covers 15 residues.

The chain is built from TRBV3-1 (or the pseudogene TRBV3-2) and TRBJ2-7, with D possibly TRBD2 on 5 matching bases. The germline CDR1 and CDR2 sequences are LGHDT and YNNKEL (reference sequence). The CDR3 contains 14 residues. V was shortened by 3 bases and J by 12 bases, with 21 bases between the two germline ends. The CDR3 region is CASSQEKWAADLYF. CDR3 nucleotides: TGTGCCAGCAGCCAGGAAAAATGGGCAGCGGACCTGTACTTC.

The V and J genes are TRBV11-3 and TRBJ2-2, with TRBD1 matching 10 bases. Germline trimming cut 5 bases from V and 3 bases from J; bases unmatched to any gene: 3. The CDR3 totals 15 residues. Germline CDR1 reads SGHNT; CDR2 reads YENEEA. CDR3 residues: CASSPGTGDTGELFF. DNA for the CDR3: TGTGCCAGCAGCCCCGGGACAGGGGACACCGGGGAGCTGTTTTTT. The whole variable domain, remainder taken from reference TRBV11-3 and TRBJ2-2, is EAGVVQSPRYKIIEKKQPVAFWCNPISGHNTLYWYLQNLGQGPELLIRYENEEAVDDSQLPKDRFSAERLKGVDSTLKIQPAELGDSAVYLCASSPGTGDTGELFFGEGSRLTVL.

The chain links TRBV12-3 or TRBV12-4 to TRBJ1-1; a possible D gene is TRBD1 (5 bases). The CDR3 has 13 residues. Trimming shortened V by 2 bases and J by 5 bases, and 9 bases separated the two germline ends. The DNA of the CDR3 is TGTGCCAGCAGTTTATCCAGGGTAACTGAAGCTTTCTTT. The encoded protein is CASSLSRVTEAFF.